This T cell receptor (beta chain) was documented in a study of regulatory T cells in long-lasting Graves disease. Study-wide results and caveats: New patients shared over 900 public clonotypes, and persistent patients shared more, with a few thousand.

The junction had 7 bases not matched to a gene; V was cut back by 4 bases and J by 5 bases. The CDR3 extends over 15 amino acids. Germline V lookup: CDR1 SGHTS, CDR2 YDEGEE. This clonotype was seen repeatedly, ten times or more. What it binds is unknown. The time point here: newly diagnosed GD, antithyroid drugs for less than 3 months. There was RNA extracted from PBMCs, and the TCR library was made from it. Relying on iRepertoire HTBI primers and Arm-PCR of CDR3 regions, the team built TCR beta libraries. TCRdb ran MiXCR on the multiplex PCR reads and lists one entry per CDR3 protein. The repertoire holds a few hundred thousand distinct CDR3 sequences, with 16% as singletons. The same specimen was also included in a second study, on T cells in Graves' hyperthyroidism and ophthalmopathy.

This chain uses TRBV5-8 with TRBJ1-5; TRBD1 matches at 9 bases. This TCR was sampled from a man between 35 and 55 years old with Graves disease. The sequencing here drew on peripheral blood mononuclear cells (PBMCs), taken at new diagnosis, from a patient treated with antithyroid drugs. For the CDR3, the DNA is TGTGCCAGCAGCGGCCTACAGGGGGCTGATCAGCCCCAGCATTTT. Translating gives CASSGLQGADQPQHF.